Shown below are 9 T cell receptor beta chains from a single sample sequenced in a study of Graves' ophthalmopathy and Graves' hyperthyroidism. Beta-chain TCR CDR3 regions were amplified from RNA transcripts. Second-round multiplex PCR came after first-round RT-PCR with HTBI primers. TCRdb re-called the multiplex PCR reads with MiXCR, one entry per CDR3 protein. Seen here are approximately 160,000 distinct CDR3 sequences, around 39% observed once, and the top ten hold about 8.2%. The sample comprised peripheral blood. The receptors originated from a man between 25 and 39 years old with Graves' ophthalmopathy.

This clonotype was detected ten times or more. The chain couples TRBV28 to TRBJ1-2; tentative D call: TRBD1 (5 bases). This CDR3 is 14 amino acids long. Looked up from germline, CDR1 is MDHEN and CDR2 is SYDVKM. Trimming took off 7 bases at V and 2 bases at J, with 14 bases between the two ends. This chain's CDR3 is CASNEGGGNYGYTF. CDR3 coding DNA: TGTGCCAGCAACGAGGGCGGGGGGAACTATGGCTACACCTTC.

This clonotype was found many times. This chain connects TRBV12-3 or TRBV12-4 to TRBJ1-1; D not certain. The CDR3 extends over 13 amino acids. V lost 7 bases and J 0 bases, leaving 9 bases between the germline ends. CDR3 in amino acids: CASIPTMNTEAFF. The CDR3 bases are TGTGCCAGCATCCCCACTATGAACACTGAAGCTTTCTTT.

This clonotype was found many times. This rearrangement joins TRBV7-8 to TRBJ1-5; D is undetermined. Germline CDR1 is SGHVS and CDR2 is FQNEAQ. Between the trimmed V and J ends, which lost 4 bases and 1 base, there was a span of 17 bases. The CDR3 covers 17 residues. In DNA form, the CDR3 reads TGTGCCAGCAGCTCCAGAATGTCTATAATGAGCAATCAGCCCCAGCATTTT. Its translation: CASSSRMSIMSNQPQHF.

The chain employs TRBV6-1 and TRBJ2-7; the D gene is possibly TRBD2 (5 bases). Germline loops: CDR1 MNHNS, CDR2 SASEGT. V gave up 1 base and J gave up 0 bases, with 7 bases separating them. CDR3 length: 14 residues. The CDR3 loop reads CASSEGSGSYEQYF. CDR3 in DNA: TGTGCCAGCAGTGAAGGGAGCGGCTCCTACGAGCAGTACTTC.

At least ten counts were recorded for this clonotype. The gene calls are TRBV10-3 and TRBJ2-7, with D possibly being TRBD1 (6 bases). The CDR3 length is 16 residues. Trimming stripped 11 bases from V and 0 bases from J, with 23 bases between. Germline CDR1 reads ENHRY; CDR2 reads SYGVKD. CDR3 in DNA: TGTGCCTCATGGTGGCAGGGGTCCCTCAGCTCCTACGAGCAGTACTTC. Amino acid sequence: CASWWQGSLSSYEQYF.

This clonotype was counted many times. V usage is TRBV27 and J usage is TRBJ2-5; D not certain. Germline values: CDR1 MNHEY, CDR2 SMNVEV (reference sequence). The V and J ends lost 5 bases and 0 bases respectively, with 10 bases between them. The CDR3 consists of 14 residues. This CDR3 is CASSVYRHQETQYF. DNA for the CDR3: TGTGCCAGCAGTGTCTACAGACACCAAGAGACCCAGTACTTC.

J is TRBJ2-7 and V is TRBV7-3, with TRBD2 matching over 9 bases. V lost 1 base to trimming and J lost 5 bases; unmatched junction nucleotides: 12. The CDR3 sequence is 17 residues long. Germline assignment: CDR1 SGHTA and CDR2 FQGTGA. The CDR3 protein is CASSLRHPREGSDEQYF. The CDR3 DNA reads as TGTGCCAGCAGCTTAAGACATCCGCGGGAGGGGTCCGACGAGCAGTACTTC.

This clonotype occurred a few times. The rearrangement uses TRBV27 and TRBJ1-6, with D maybe TRBD1 (6 bases). The CDR3 extends over 17 amino acids. The V and J ends lost 7 bases and 7 bases respectively, with 23 bases between them. From germline, CDR1 is MNHEY and CDR2 SMNVEV (reference sequence). CDR3 DNA sequence: TGTGCCAGCAAGTCAGGGACACTCATGTTCCGAAATTCACCCCTCCACTTT. It encodes CASKSGTLMFRNSPLHF.

The V gene is TRBV11-2, the J gene TRBJ1-1; D remains unclear. The CDR3 is made up of 14 amino acids. Germline CDR1 reads SGHAT; CDR2 reads FQNNGV. Trimming took off 3 bases at V and 0 bases at J, with 8 bases between the two ends. The DNA of the CDR3 is TGTGCCAGCAGCTTGTCACGCATGAACACTGAAGCTTTCTTT. Translation gives CASSLSRMNTEAFF.